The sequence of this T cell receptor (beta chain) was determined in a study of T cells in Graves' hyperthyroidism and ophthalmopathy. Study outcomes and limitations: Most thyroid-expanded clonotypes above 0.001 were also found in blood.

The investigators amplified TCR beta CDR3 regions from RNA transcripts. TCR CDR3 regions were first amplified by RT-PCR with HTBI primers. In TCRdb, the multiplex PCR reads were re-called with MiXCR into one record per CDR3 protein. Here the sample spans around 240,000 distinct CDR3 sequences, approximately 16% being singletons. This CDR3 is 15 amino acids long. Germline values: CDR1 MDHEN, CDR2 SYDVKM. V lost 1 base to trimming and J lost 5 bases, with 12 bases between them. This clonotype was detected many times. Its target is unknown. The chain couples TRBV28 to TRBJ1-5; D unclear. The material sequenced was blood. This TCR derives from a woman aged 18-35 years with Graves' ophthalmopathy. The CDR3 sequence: CASSLYRAPDQPQHF. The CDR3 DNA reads TGTGCCAGCAGTTTATACCGGGCGCCAGATCAGCCCCAGCATTTT.